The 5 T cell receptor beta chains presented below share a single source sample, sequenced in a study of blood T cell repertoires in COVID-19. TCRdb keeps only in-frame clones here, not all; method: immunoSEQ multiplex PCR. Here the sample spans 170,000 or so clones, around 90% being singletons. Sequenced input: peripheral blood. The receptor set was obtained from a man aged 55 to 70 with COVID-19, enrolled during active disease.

CDR3 coding DNA: TGTGCCAGCAGCCGAGCTTGGACAGGGGGAACGAATTCACCCCTCCACTTT. Amino acids: CASSRAWTGGTNSPLHF. The chain recombines TRBV6-2 or TRBV6-3 with TRBJ1-6; TRBD1 aligns across 10 bases. The germline V gene has CDR1 MNHEY and CDR2 SVGEGT. The junction had 12 bases not matched to a gene; V was cut back by 6 bases and J by 7 bases. This CDR3 comprises 17 residues.

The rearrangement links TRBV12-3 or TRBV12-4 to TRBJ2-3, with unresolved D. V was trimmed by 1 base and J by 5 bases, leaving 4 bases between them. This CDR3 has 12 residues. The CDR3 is CASSLVGDTQYF. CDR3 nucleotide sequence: TGTGCCAGCAGTTTAGTCGGAGATACGCAGTATTTT.

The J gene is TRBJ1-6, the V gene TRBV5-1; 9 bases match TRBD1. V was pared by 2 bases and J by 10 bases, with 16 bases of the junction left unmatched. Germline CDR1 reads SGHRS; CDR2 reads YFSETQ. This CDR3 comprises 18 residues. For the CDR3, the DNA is TGCGCCAGCAGCTTCACAACAGATTCCGGGACAGGGTACTCACCCCTCCACTTT. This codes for CASSFTTDSGTGYSPLHF.

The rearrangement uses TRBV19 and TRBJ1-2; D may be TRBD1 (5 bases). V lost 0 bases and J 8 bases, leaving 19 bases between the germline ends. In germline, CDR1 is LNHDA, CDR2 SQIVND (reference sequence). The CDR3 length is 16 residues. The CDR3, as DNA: TGTGCCAGTAGTATAGATCTACTTGGGCAGGGTCGCGGCTACACCTTC. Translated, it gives CASSIDLLGQGRGYTF. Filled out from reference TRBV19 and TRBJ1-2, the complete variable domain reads DGGITQSPKYLFRKEGQNVTLSCEQNLNHDAMYWYRQDPGQGLRLIYYSQIVNDFQKGDIAEGYSVSREKKESFPLTVTSAQKNPTAFYLCASSIDLLGQGRGYTFGSGTRLTVV.

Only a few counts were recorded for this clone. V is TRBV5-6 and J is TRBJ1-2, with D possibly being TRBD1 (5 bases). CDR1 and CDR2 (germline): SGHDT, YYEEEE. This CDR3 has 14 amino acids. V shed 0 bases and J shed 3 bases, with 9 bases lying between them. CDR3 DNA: TGTGCCAGCAGCTTGGGACAGCTGTACTATGGCTACACCTTC. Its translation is CASSLGQLYYGYTF.